This passage covers 10 T cell receptor beta chains from one sample sequenced in a study of identical twins. In TCRdb, the 5' RACE reads were re-called with MiXCR into one record per CDR3 protein. The profile shows a few hundred thousand distinct CDR3 sequences, 18% of them singletons. Material for sequencing was naive T cells sorted from blood. These receptors all stem from a man aged 50 to 60 in good health.

This clonotype came up a few times. V gene TRBV7-2 combines with J gene TRBJ2-3; D not certain. This CDR3 is built from 15 residues. Trimming shortened V by 0 bases and J by 8 bases, and 15 bases separated the two germline ends. Germline lookup yields CDR1 SGHTA and CDR2 FQGNSA. This CDR3 is CASSLAGPFEVTQYF. CDR3 nucleotides: TGTGCCAGCAGCTTAGCTGGCCCTTTTGAGGTTACGCAGTATTTT.

The chain employs TRBV7-2 and TRBJ2-7, with TRBD1 as a possible D gene (5 bases). Trimming removed 7 bases from V and 3 bases from J, with 10 bases in between. The germline V gene has CDR1 SGHTA and CDR2 FQGNSA. There are 12 residues in the CDR3. CDR3 in DNA: TGTGCCAGCAAGGGGCAACACTACGAGCAGTACTTC. Translating it yields CASKGQHYEQYF.

This clonotype was recorded many times. This sequence joins TRBV6-1 and TRBJ1-2, with TRBD1 identical over 9 bases. The CDR3 sequence is 16 residues long. Germline V CDR1 and CDR2: MNHNS, SASEGT. Trimming removed 7 bases from V and 8 bases from J; junction bases left unmatched: 17. CDR3 region: CASTPSLGQGSRGYTF. CDR3 coding DNA: TGTGCCAGCACCCCGTCGCTAGGACAGGGGTCAAGAGGCTACACCTTC.

In this sample, this clonotype turned up many times. The rearrangement uses TRBV4-3 and TRBJ2-1; TRBD1 matches at 10 bases. The CDR3 has 15 amino acids. Trimming took 3 bases from V and 3 from J; bases not matched to a gene: 2. Germline V gene sequence: CDR1 LGHNA, CDR2 YSLEER. CDR3 region: CASSQGQGRYNEQFF. The CDR3 DNA follows: TGCGCCAGCAGCCAGGGACAGGGGCGCTACAATGAGCAGTTCTTC.

This clonotype was seen more than once but under ten times. The chain is built from TRBV14 and TRBJ2-3; TRBD2 agrees at 9 bases. The CDR3 extends over 16 amino acids. Germline lookup yields CDR1 SGHDN and CDR2 FVKESK. Trimming took 1 base from V and 2 from J; bases not matched to a gene: 4. The CDR3, as DNA: TGTGCCAGCAGCCAAGTCCTAGCGGGGATCACAGATACGCAGTATTTT. This encodes CASSQVLAGITDTQYF.

This clonotype was seen many times. The chain carries TRBV6-2 or TRBV6-3 and TRBJ2-2, with D possibly being TRBD1 (6 bases). Trimming removed 0 bases at V and 10 bases at J, with 15 bases between. Germline CDR1 MNHEY, CDR2 SVGEGT. The CDR3 has 15 amino acids. The CDR3 DNA reads TGTGCCAGCAGTTACTCTCTGGACAGCTCGTTGGAGCTGTTTTTT. Its translation is CASSYSLDSSLELFF.

This clonotype was observed many times. CDR3 amino acids: CASSKLVRGSRREAYEQYF. The CDR3 coding sequence is TGTGCCAGCAGTAAATTAGTCCGTGGCTCTCGAAGGGAGGCCTACGAGCAGTACTTC. The chain couples TRBV6-2 or TRBV6-3 to TRBJ2-7; tentatively, D is TRBD2 (6 bases). Trimming took off 5 bases at V and 2 bases at J, with 28 bases between the two ends. The CDR3 is 19 residues long. Germline CDR1 is MNHEY and CDR2 is SVGEGT.

Ten or more counts support this clonotype. The genes are TRBV12-3 or TRBV12-4 and TRBJ2-2; 9 bases line up with TRBD2. The CDR3 consists of 14 residues. V was clipped by 1 base and J by 6 bases; unmatched bases: 0. The CDR3, as DNA: TGTGCCAGCAGTTTAGTAGCGGGGGCCGGGGAGCTGTTTTTT. Translated, it gives CASSLVAGAGELFF.

This chain links TRBV20-1 with TRBJ2-7; tentatively, D is TRBD1 (6 bases). The germline V and J ends were trimmed by 1 base and 7 bases, with 17 bases remaining between them. Germline V gene lookup returns CDR1 DFQATT and CDR2 SNEGSKA (reference sequence). The CDR3 consists of 14 residues. CDR3 bases: TGCAGTGCTAGAGGGGCGCAGGGGATGGGTGAGCAGTACTTC. Translated: CSARGAQGMGEQYF.

This clonotype was detected ten times or more. CDR3: CASSSAGTVNTEAFF. The CDR3 nucleotides are TGCGCCAGCAGCTCTGCCGGGACAGTGAACACTGAAGCTTTCTTT. The rearrangement links TRBV5-1 to TRBJ1-1; 7 bases map to TRBD1. In germline, CDR1 is SGHRS, CDR2 YFSETQ. This CDR3 region has 15 residues. V dropped 3 bases and J dropped 0; count of bases not matched to a gene: 5.